These 24 T cell receptor beta chains originate from one sample sequenced in a study of response to subunit inactivated influenza vaccine. Each CDR3 protein is one row after TCRdb ran MiXCR on the RT-PCR reads. The sample shows around 530,000 distinct CDR3 sequences, 16% of them seen only once. The starting material was CD4+ T cells sorted from PBMCs, obtained about 24 months after vaccination. The receptor set was obtained from a man between 50 and 75 years old who received an inactivated influenza vaccine.

On this clonotype: One base away lies a much larger clone, so this may be a sequencing read error. The V gene is TRBV6-6, the J gene TRBJ1-1; TRBD1 might be the D (6 bases). CDR1 and CDR2 from the germline V gene are MNHNY and SVGAGI (reference sequence). Trimming left V 5 bases short and J 6 bases short, with 13 bases between. This CDR3 contains 13 residues. In DNA form, the CDR3 reads TGTGCCAGCAGTCCGCGACAGGTGGCTGAAGCTTTCTTT. It translates to CASSPRQVAEAFF.

The J gene is TRBJ2-1, the V gene TRBV5-1, with 9 bases that match TRBD2. There are 16 residues in the CDR3. Germline V gene lookup returns CDR1 SGHRS and CDR2 YFSETQ. Losses at the gene ends were 4 bases for V and 6 bases for J; bases not matched to a gene: 11. Here the CDR3 reads CASSAPGTSSGNEQFF. DNA for the CDR3: TGCGCCAGCAGCGCCCCCGGGACTAGCTCGGGCAATGAGCAGTTCTTC.

This clonotype was seen ten or more times. The rearrangement links TRBV5-1 to TRBJ2-2, with TRBD1 matching over 8 bases. The length of the CDR3 is 13 residues. Germline CDR1 and CDR2: SGHRS and YFSETQ. Unmatched junction bases numbered 0, after V lost 5 bases and J lost 3 bases. DNA for the CDR3: TGCGCCAGCAGGGACAGGGACACCGGGGAGCTGTTTTTT. This translates into CASRDRDTGELFF.

This rearrangement joins TRBV6-1 to TRBJ2-7, with D perhaps matching TRBD2 (6 bases). CDR1 and CDR2 (germline): MNHNS, SASEGT. The ends were cut back, 5 bases at V and 5 bases at J, with 13 bases in the middle. The CDR3 consists of 13 residues. The CDR3 spells CASSQRAGNEQYF. CDR3 nucleotide sequence: TGTGCCAGCAGTCAGCGGGCGGGGAACGAGCAGTACTTC.

This clonotype was observed many times. The chain employs TRBV7-9 and TRBJ2-2, with 9 bases fitting TRBD1. V trimming: 3 bases; J trimming: 2 bases; junction bases outside the gene matches: 4. Germline CDR1 SEHNR, CDR2 FQNEAQ (reference sequence). This CDR3 is 16 amino acids long. The DNA for the CDR3 is TGTGCCAGCAGCTTGGGACAGGGCGAAAACACCGGGGAGCTGTTTTTT. Protein product: CASSLGQGENTGELFF.

This clonotype has only a few counts. The CDR3 DNA reads as TGTGCCAGCAGCCCTAACCTTATAGCCTACGAGCAGTACTTC. Translating gives CASSPNLIAYEQYF. This chain joins TRBV7-2 and TRBJ2-7; D gene ambiguous. The CDR3 is 14 amino acids. CDR1 is SGHTA and CDR2 is FQGNSA in the germline V gene. Trimming stripped 5 bases from V and 2 bases from J, with 13 bases between. Complete variable domain (other parts from reference TRBV7-2 and TRBJ2-7): GAGVSQSPSNKVTEKGKDVELRCDPISGHTALYWYRQSLGQGLEFLIYFQGNSAPDKSGLPSDRFSAERTGGSVSTLTIQRTQQEDSAVYLCASSPNLIAYEQYFGPGTRLTVT.

This clonotype was recorded a few times. The CDR3 reads CSVDGQYF. The CDR3 nucleotides are TGCAGCGTTGACGGGCAGTACTTC. The chain links TRBV29-1 to TRBJ2-7, with D uncertain. The V gene lost 3 bases and the J gene lost 9 bases, with 3 bases spanning the gap. Germline-derived CDR1 and CDR2 are SQVTM and ANQGSEA. This CDR3 has 8 amino acids.

To note about this clonotype: This may be a read error: a much more frequent sequence differs by one nucleotide. The gene calls are TRBV20-1 and TRBJ1-2, with no clear D. The V gene lost 3 bases and the J gene lost 5 bases, with 13 bases spanning the gap. The germline V gene has CDR1 DFQATT and CDR2 SNEGSKA (reference sequence). The CDR3 spans 13 residues. The CDR3 protein is CSASPANLYGYTF. CDR3 nucleotides: TGCAGTGCTAGCCCAGCGAACTTATATGGCTACACCTTC.

The chain employs TRBV7-2 and TRBJ2-3; D is unclear. The CDR3 has 15 amino acids. Trimming pared 0 bases from V and 0 bases from J, leaving 7 bases between. Germline V gene lookup returns CDR1 SGHTA and CDR2 FQGNSA. The CDR3 here is CASSLALVSTDTQYF. The CDR3 nucleotides are TGTGCCAGCAGCTTAGCGCTGGTTAGCACAGATACGCAGTATTTT.

The rearrangement uses TRBV29-1 and TRBJ2-1; TRBD2 is a possible D gene (6 bases). The ends were cut back, 1 base at V and 4 bases at J, with 17 bases in the middle. Per germline, CDR1 SQVTM and CDR2 ANQGSEA. CDR3 length equals 16 residues. The CDR3 protein is CSVEGGLAGTYNEQFF. Written as DNA, the CDR3 is TGCAGCGTTGAAGGCGGTCTAGCCGGGACTTACAATGAGCAGTTCTTC.

The chain uses TRBV10-3 and TRBJ2-3; 8 nucleotides line up with TRBD1. After removal of 6 bases from V and 6 bases from J, the junction contained 8 bases not matched to a gene. The CDR3 is 14 residues long. CDR1 is ENHRY, CDR2 SYGVKD, per germline. This CDR3 is CAISPLTGVDTQYF. CDR3 DNA sequence: TGTGCCATCAGCCCTCTGACAGGGGTGGATACGCAGTATTTT.

This clonotype appeared many times. The chain is built from TRBV10-3 and TRBJ1-6, with a tentative D call TRBD1 (5 bases). Between the trimmed V and J ends, which lost 4 bases and 5 bases, there was a span of 9 bases. CDR1 is ENHRY, CDR2 SYGVKD, per germline. The CDR3 runs to 14 residues. CDR3: CAISVDRDNSPLHF. The CDR3 bases are TGTGCCATCAGTGTAGACAGAGATAATTCACCCCTCCACTTT.

This clonotype was detected a few times. Here the CDR3 DNA reads TGTGCCAGCAGGGACCGTCACAATGAGCAGTTCTTC. Protein product: CASRDRHNEQFF. The chain joins TRBV6-2 or TRBV6-3 to TRBJ2-1; the D is unclear. CDR1 and CDR2 from the germline V gene are MNHEY and SVGEGT. This CDR3 region has 12 residues. Trimming left V 6 bases short and J 5 bases short, with 8 bases between.

The V and J genes are TRBV6-4 and TRBJ2-2; TRBD1 matches at 9 bases. Germline CDR1 is MRHNA and CDR2 is SNTAGT. V gave up 5 bases and J gave up 1 base; unmatched junction bases: 5. This CDR3 has 16 amino acids. As DNA, the CDR3 is TGTGCCAGCAGTCCACAGGGGGCCCGGAACACCGGGGAGCTGTTTTTT. Translation: CASSPQGARNTGELFF.

The CDR3 region is CASSLLAGGRGDTQYF. CDR3 nucleotide sequence: TGTGCCAGCAGCCTATTAGCGGGAGGAAGGGGAGATACGCAGTATTTT. The rearrangement links TRBV3-1 to TRBJ2-3, with 10 bases matching TRBD2. The CDR3 contains 16 residues. Germline loops: CDR1 LGHDT, CDR2 YNNKEL (reference sequence). The V gene end was trimmed by 4 bases and the J gene end by 5 bases; junction bases not matched to a gene: 9.

The chain is built from TRBV20-1 and TRBJ2-7; D uncertain. Germline V gene lookup returns CDR1 DFQATT and CDR2 SNEGSKA (reference sequence). V was cut by 1 base and J by 2 bases, with 9 bases left in between. CDR3 length: 13 amino acids. CDR3 in amino acids: CSARVMGPYEQYF. For the CDR3, the DNA is TGCAGTGCTAGAGTTATGGGTCCCTACGAGCAGTACTTC.

This clonotype was picked up a small number of times. The chain joins TRBV4-2 to TRBJ2-3; no definite D call. Germline V gene data show CDR1 as LGHNA and CDR2 as YNFKEQ. V was cut by 3 bases and J by 6 bases, with 10 bases left in between. There are 13 residues in the CDR3. The CDR3 DNA sequence: TGTGCCAGCAGCCAGGATCCATCGGATACGCAGTATTTT. Translation gives CASSQDPSDTQYF.

This clonotype came up a few times. V is TRBV4-3 and J is TRBJ2-3, with a weak D call TRBD2 (5 bases). The CDR3 extends over 13 amino acids. Germline CDR1 is LGHNA and CDR2 is YSLEER. The germline V and J ends were trimmed by 5 bases and 3 bases, with 9 bases remaining between them. CDR3 loop: CASSVRGTDTQYF. The DNA for the CDR3 is TGCGCCAGCAGCGTCCGGGGAACAGATACGCAGTATTTT.

The rearrangement joins TRBV12-3 or TRBV12-4 to TRBJ2-5; possibly TRBD1 or TRBD2 for D (5 bases each). The CDR3 runs 13 residues. V was trimmed by 7 bases and J by 4 bases, leaving 13 bases between them. The CDR3 DNA follows: TGTGCCAGCACGGGACGGTGGGGAGAGACCCAGTACTTC. This codes for CASTGRWGETQYF.

The sample holds one count of this clonotype. The chain's CDR3 is CASSLVTLAKNIQYF. The CDR3 DNA is TGTGCCAGCAGTTTGGTCACCCTAGCCAAAAACATTCAGTACTTC. J is TRBJ2-4 and V is TRBV28; D gene ambiguous. In germline, CDR1 is MDHEN, CDR2 SYDVKM. V was clipped by 3 bases and J by 0 bases, with 9 bases between them. This CDR3 is built from 15 residues.

This clonotype has just a few counts. The V and J genes are TRBV6-5 and TRBJ2-1; no reliable D call. From germline, CDR1 is MNHEY and CDR2 SVGAGI. Trimming left V 4 bases short and J 4 bases short, with 11 bases between. This CDR3 contains 14 residues. Written as DNA, the CDR3 is TGTGCCAGCAGTTTCGGGCTCACATACAATGAGCAGTTCTTC. Its protein product is CASSFGLTYNEQFF.

This clonotype was recorded many times. This chain links TRBV10-3 with TRBJ1-1; possible D gene TRBD1, 6 bases. There are 15 residues in the CDR3. Germline V gene lookup returns CDR1 ENHRY and CDR2 SYGVKD. V gave up 3 bases and J gave up 1 base, with 12 bases separating them. The CDR3 DNA sequence: TGTGCCATCAGTGATAAGGGGGGGGGGAACACTGAAGCTTTCTTT. It specifies CAISDKGGGNTEAFF.

This clonotype appeared a few times. The chain employs TRBV20-1 and TRBJ1-6; D might be TRBD1 (6 bases). V lost 3 bases, J lost 9 bases, and 18 bases lay in between. This CDR3 has 15 residues. Looked up from germline, CDR1 is DFQATT and CDR2 is SNEGSKA (reference sequence). The CDR3 DNA reads TGCAGTGCTAGGGTTGGGGCAGGGGAGTCTTCACCCCTCCACTTT. Translated: CSARVGAGESSPLHF.

This clonotype has only a few counts. The CDR3 sequence is CASSQRQGSNTGELFF. CDR3 DNA sequence: TGTGCCAGCAGCCAAAGACAGGGGTCGAACACCGGGGAGCTGTTTTTT. The gene calls are TRBV7-2 and TRBJ2-2; TRBD1 agrees at 8 bases. The V gene's germline CDR1 is SGHTA and CDR2 FQGNSA. Trimming cost V 5 bases and J 0 bases; bases outside gene matches: 5. The CDR3 covers 16 residues.